One sample yielded the 20 T cell receptor beta chains listed below, sequenced in a study of tumor-infiltrating lymphocytes in primary liver carcinoma. It was unsorted whole blood that yielded blood RNA, and germline DNA was also extracted. Priming with a constant-region primer yielded TCR beta cDNA from 450 to 550 ng total RNA. What produced the TCR beta libraries was three nested multiplex PCR rounds using slightly modified ARM-PCR. A C-beta reverse primer was combined with TRBV1-TRBV30 forward primers in the first two PCR rounds, and each round had about 10 cycles. TCRdb itself ran the multiplex PCR reads through MiXCR, one entry per CDR3 protein. The top ten clones hold 65% to 80% of a sample with more than 150,000 distinct CDR3 sequences, approximately 60% of them seen once. The sequenced material came from peripheral blood. Receptors originate from a man in his forties with primary liver carcinoma and hepatitis B virus infection.

Concerning this clonotype itself: One junction end disagrees with the germline gene, perhaps due to a read error. The J gene is TRBJ2-1, the V gene TRBV30; unclear D gene. Germline CDR1 GTSNPN, CDR2 SVGIG (reference sequence). CDR3 length: 12 residues. CDR3 amino acids: CAWRPHYYEQFF. DNA for the CDR3: TGTGCCTGGAGGCCGCACTACTATGAGCAGTTCTTC.

As regards this clonotype: Sequence at one end of the junction differs from germline and may be a read error. This rearrangement joins TRBV29-1 to TRBJ2-3; TRBD2 aligns across 8 bases. Germline V gene sequence: CDR1 SQVTM, CDR2 ANQGSEA. The CDR3 spans 15 residues. CDR3 bases: TGCAGCGCTTTTACCGGGACTAGGGCCACAGATACGCAGTACTTT. Translation gives CSAFTGTRATDTQYF.

The chain combines TRBV4-1 with TRBJ2-7; 7 nucleotides align to TRBD1. In germline, CDR1 is MGHRA, CDR2 YSYEKL. Losses at the gene ends were 1 base for V and 2 bases for J; bases not matched to a gene: 8. CDR3 length: 16 amino acids. In DNA, the CDR3 is TGCGCCAGCAGCCAAGCACCGGGACAGAGCCCCTACGAGCAGTACTTC. Protein sequence: CASSQAPGQSPYEQYF.

Worth noting for this clonotype: No conserved phenylalanine or tryptophan ends this CDR3, so it is likely a read error. CDR3 sequence: CASSYSAGFSYEQYL. Written as DNA, the CDR3 is TGTGCCAGCAGTTACTCCGCGGGTTTCTCCTACGAGCAGTACCTC. The rearrangement joins TRBV6-5 to TRBJ2-7; possibly TRBD2 for D (5 bases). CDR1 and CDR2 from the germline V gene are MNHEY and SVGAGI. Trimming removed 0 bases from V and 0 bases from J, with 9 bases in between. This CDR3 is built from 15 residues.

About this clonotype itself: One end of the junction is discordant with germline, which a read error may explain. The chain combines TRBV6-5 with TRBJ1-2; D remains unclear. In germline, CDR1 is MNHEY, CDR2 SVGAGI. This CDR3 is built from 13 residues. CDR3 sequence (DNA): TGTGCCAGCGGTTACGAAGGGTACGGAGGCTACACCTTC. Translated, it gives CASGYEGYGGYTF.

This clonotype was counted a few times. The genes are TRBV10-3 and TRBJ2-2; D unresolved. The CDR3 is made up of 15 amino acids. Germline-derived CDR1 and CDR2 are ENHRY and SYGVKD. The V end lost 4 bases, the J end lost 7 bases, and 16 bases lay between the germline ends. The CDR3 region is CAISAVAQENGELFF. For the CDR3, the DNA is TGTGCCATCAGTGCGGTGGCGCAGGAGAACGGGGAGCTGTTTTTT.

This rearrangement joins TRBV5-4 to TRBJ2-7, with 8 bases lining up with TRBD2. The V gene end was trimmed by 0 bases and the J gene end by 6 bases; junction bases not matched to a gene: 8. Germline V gene data show CDR1 as SGHNT and CDR2 as YYREEE (reference sequence). The CDR3 consists of 15 residues. This chain's CDR3 is CASSLAGGGRREQYF. CDR3 sequence (DNA): TGTGCCAGCAGCTTGGCAGGTGGCGGGAGGCGCGAGCAGTACTTC.

This clonotype was detected ten times or more. The chain links TRBV4-1 to TRBJ2-1; D is ambiguous. The CDR3 runs 13 residues. In germline, CDR1 is MGHRA, CDR2 YSYEKL. Trimming left V 0 bases short and J 8 bases short, with 8 bases between. CDR3 protein: CASSQDGFDEQFF. The DNA for the CDR3 is TGCGCCAGCAGCCAAGATGGGTTTGATGAGCAGTTCTTC.

The genes are TRBV6-1 and TRBJ2-5, with 8 nucleotides matching TRBD1. The J segment lost 4 bases and the V segment lost 10 bases, leaving 8 bases of the junction unmatched. The CDR3 consists of 13 residues. Germline assignment: CDR1 MNHNS and CDR2 SASEGT. The CDR3 nucleotides read TGTGCCACACTACAGGGGGTAAGAGAGACCCAGTACTTC. This codes for CATLQGVRETQYF.

As regards this clonotype: This could be a read error, since a much larger clone is one nucleotide away. The chain recombines TRBV11-3 with TRBJ2-2; 9 nucleotides agree with TRBD2. Trimming took 4 bases from V and 8 from J; bases not matched to a gene: 5. The CDR3 runs 14 residues. Germline loops: CDR1 SGHNT, CDR2 YENEEA. The chain's CDR3 is CASSSSGASGELFF. CDR3 DNA sequence: TGTGCCAGCAGCTCTAGCGGGGCTTCTGGGGAGCTGTTTTTT.

J is TRBJ2-5 and V is TRBV11-2; 10 bases align to TRBD2. Looked up from germline, CDR1 is SGHAT and CDR2 is FQNNGV. V lost 9 bases, J lost 4 bases, and 14 bases stayed unmatched. The CDR3 is 16 residues long. The CDR3 here is CASNLDLAGEGETQYF. CDR3 nucleotides: TGTGCCAGTAACTTAGATCTAGCGGGAGAGGGAGAGACCCAGTACTTC.

The rearrangement joins TRBV4-1 to TRBJ2-5, with D possibly matching TRBD1 (5 bases). CDR1 and CDR2 from the germline V gene are MGHRA and YSYEKL. This CDR3 contains 14 residues. V was trimmed by 4 bases and J by 5 bases, leaving 14 bases between them. The DNA for the CDR3 is TGCGCCAGCAGCCCCCTACTGGGGCGGGAGACCCAGTACTTC. Encoded protein: CASSPLLGRETQYF.

The chain has TRBV28 and TRBJ2-7; D could derive from TRBD1 or TRBD2 (5 bases each). The germline V gene encodes CDR1 MDHEN and CDR2 SYDVKM. The V gene lost 3 bases and the J gene lost 7 bases, with 13 bases spanning the gap. The CDR3 consists of 13 residues. The CDR3 reads CASSFIGAREQYF. CDR3 coding DNA: TGTGCCAGCAGTTTTATCGGGGCTCGAGAGCAGTACTTC. Combining the CDR3 with reference TRBV28 and TRBJ2-7 gives the whole variable domain DVKVTQSSRYLVKRTGEKVFLECVQDMDHENMFWYRQDPGLGLRLIYFSYDVKMKEKGDIPEGYSVSREKKERFSLILESASTNQTSMYLCASSFIGAREQYFGPGTRLTVT.

This clonotype has at least ten counts. The genes are TRBV11-2 and TRBJ2-7; 8 bases are a match to TRBD2. This CDR3 has 14 amino acids. Germline V gives CDR1 SGHAT, CDR2 FQNNGV. After removal of 5 bases from V and 4 bases from J, the junction contained 7 bases not matched to a gene. The CDR3 region is CASSRGAGEYEQYF. The CDR3 DNA sequence: TGTGCCAGCAGCCGGGGAGCGGGAGAGTACGAGCAGTACTTC.

The J gene is TRBJ2-3, the V gene TRBV29-1; 9 bases match TRBD1. Unmatched junction bases numbered 11, after V lost 6 bases and J lost 4 bases. This CDR3 is built from 15 residues. Germline V gene sequence: CDR1 SQVTM, CDR2 ANQGSEA. CDR3 protein: CSVLGQGSRADTQYF. CDR3 bases: TGCAGCGTACTGGGACAGGGTTCAAGGGCAGATACGCAGTATTTT.

In regard to this clonotype: At one of its ends the junction is not consistent with the germline gene, which may arise from a read error. The chain is built from TRBV6-1 and TRBJ2-7; 7 nucleotides align to TRBD1. Germline assignment: CDR1 MNHNS and CDR2 SASEGT. The CDR3 length is 14 residues. CDR3 amino acids: CASIPQGILYEHYF. CDR3 nucleotides: TGTGCCAGCATCCCACAGGGGATTTTGTACGAGCACTACTTC.

This clonotype was counted at least ten times. This chain uses TRBV4-2 with TRBJ1-2, with D hard to call. The CDR3 is 14 amino acids. Trimming left V 1 base short and J 4 bases short, with 10 bases between. Germline CDR1 and CDR2: LGHNA and YNFKEQ. The CDR3 loop is CASSQGASGYGYTF. CDR3 nucleotide sequence: TGTGCCAGCAGCCAAGGGGCGTCGGGCTATGGCTACACCTTC.

There are a few counts of this clonotype. This chain joins TRBV29-1 and TRBJ2-3; no reliable D call. The V end was cut by 2 bases, the J end by 1 base, with 10 bases between. Germline V lookup: CDR1 SQVTM, CDR2 ANQGSEA. This CDR3 has 14 amino acids. The DNA for the CDR3 is TGCAGCGTTGAACAGGTAGTTGGCACAGATACGCAGTATTTT. Translation gives CSVEQVVGTDTQYF.

To note about this clonotype: A much larger clone lies a single base off, so this may be a read error. This rearrangement joins TRBV11-1 to TRBJ2-3, with D possibly TRBD2 on 5 matching bases. Germline lookup yields CDR1 SGHAT and CDR2 FQDESV (reference sequence). This CDR3 spans 13 amino acids. CDR3 nucleotides: TGTACCAGCAGCGCGACGGGGTGGGATACGCAGTATTTT. This gives the protein CTSSATGWDTQYF.

This clonotype was counted at least ten times. The CDR3 coding sequence is TGTGCCAGCAGTGAAAACGTGGGGGACACATCCTACGAGCAGTACTTC. Its protein product is CASSENVGDTSYEQYF. The J gene is TRBJ2-7, the V gene TRBV6-1; D possibly corresponds to TRBD1 (6 bases). This CDR3 has 16 residues. Trimming stripped 2 bases from V and 1 base from J, with 15 bases between. CDR1 and CDR2 (germline): MNHNS, SASEGT.